The 4 T cell receptor beta chains given below trace back to one sample, sequenced in a study of shared clonotypes between healthy human individuals. Sequenced by immunoSEQ multiplex PCR; TCRdb stores in-frame clones only, minus some. The sample consists of about 680,000 clones, around four fifths of them appearing once. Sequenced sample: memory CD4+ T cells sorted from blood. Noted subset: CD45RA-negative fraction. The receptor set was obtained from a woman aged 25 to 39 in good health.

This rearrangement joins TRBV2 to TRBJ2-1; D perhaps matches TRBD1 (5 bases). Germline V gene sequence: CDR1 SNHLY, CDR2 FYNNEI. The ends were cut back, 6 bases at V and 8 bases at J, with 17 bases in the middle. The CDR3 spans 14 residues. The CDR3 DNA reads TGTGCCAGCAGGCTGGGGCAGGGTACGTATGAGCAGTTCTTC. Protein product: CASRLGQGTYEQFF. Using reference TRBV2 and TRBJ2-1 for the parts outside the CDR3, the full variable domain is EPEVTQTPSHQVTQMGQEVILRCVPISNHLYFYWYRQILGQKVEFLVSFYNNEISEKSEIFDDQFSVERPDGSNFTLKIRSTKLEDSAMYFCASRLGQGTYEQFFGPGTRLTVL.

The chain couples TRBV9 to TRBJ2-7; a weak D match, TRBD2 (6 bases). V was cut by 1 base and J by 2 bases, with 13 bases left in between. Looked up from germline, CDR1 is SGDLS and CDR2 is YYNGEE. CDR3 length: 15 amino acids. CDR3 region: CASSVTGEQTYEQYF. In DNA, the CDR3 is TGTGCCAGCAGCGTAACGGGGGAGCAGACCTACGAGCAGTACTTC.

The chain links TRBV7-2 to TRBJ1-1; no reliable D call. Per germline, CDR1 SGHTA and CDR2 FQGNSA. Trimming removed 5 bases at V and 5 bases at J, with 12 bases between. The CDR3 is 13 amino acids. CDR3 DNA: TGTGCCAGCAGCACCCGAAAAGGGACTGAAGCTTTCTTT. Amino acid sequence: CASSTRKGTEAFF.

This clone was counted a few times. The rearrangement links TRBV11-2 to TRBJ2-3; 7 bases agree with TRBD2. The J segment lost 8 bases and the V segment lost 5 bases, leaving 13 bases of the junction unmatched. CDR1 is SGHAT, CDR2 FQNNGV, per germline. There are 15 residues in the CDR3. The CDR3 region has the DNA TGTGCCAGCAGCCCCCGGATAGCGGGCCAGGGTACGCAGTATTTT. It specifies CASSPRIAGQGTQYF.